These 18 T cell receptor beta chains share one sample of origin, sequenced in a study of blood T cell repertoires in COVID-19. Clones were sequenced by immunoSEQ multiplex PCR, and TCRdb holds only the in-frame ones, with some missing. The profile shows roughly 250,000 clones, approximately 86% of them singletons. Specimen: peripheral blood. These receptors were taken from a woman in her 30s with acute or convalescent COVID-19.

The V call is TRBV19, the J call TRBJ2-3, with 7 bases fitting TRBD2. Germline assignment: CDR1 LNHDA and CDR2 SQIVND (reference sequence). CDR3 length: 15 amino acids. With 7 bases clipped from V and 4 bases from J, the junction kept 11 bases outside the gene matches. CDR3 protein: CASNSLGGSADTQYF. In DNA form, the CDR3 reads TGTGCCAGTAACTCCCTAGGCGGGAGTGCAGATACGCAGTATTTT.

The CDR3 loop is CASSLALASYEQFF. DNA for the CDR3: TGTGCCAGCAGTTTAGCGCTAGCGTCCTATGAGCAGTTCTTC. The V call is TRBV6-5, the J call TRBJ2-1; D perhaps matches TRBD2 (6 bases). Per the germline V gene, CDR1 is MNHEY and CDR2 is SVGAGI. The CDR3 totals 14 residues. Trimming cost V 4 bases and J 8 bases, with 15 bases left between them.

V and J are TRBV4-2 and TRBJ2-6; 8 nucleotides align to TRBD1. The trim removed 0 bases at V and 4 bases at J, leaving 11 bases unmatched. Germline lookup yields CDR1 LGHNA and CDR2 YNFKEQ. The CDR3 loop spans 19 amino acids. CDR3 in DNA: TGTGCCAGCAGCCAAGACCCGGCAGGGGGCTTAGGCGGGGCCAACGTCCTGACTTTC. This codes for CASSQDPAGGLGGANVLTF.

This rearrangement joins TRBV7-9 to TRBJ1-5; TRBD1 agrees at 8 bases. With 1 base clipped from V and 3 bases from J, the junction kept 2 bases outside the gene matches. This CDR3 region has 15 residues. CDR1 and CDR2 (germline): SEHNR, FQNEAQ (reference sequence). The CDR3 loop is CASSLGQGLNQPQHF. DNA of the CDR3: TGTGCCAGCAGCTTAGGACAGGGGCTCAATCAGCCCCAGCATTTT. Full variable domain (missing parts from reference TRBV7-9 and TRBJ1-5): DTGVSQNPRHKITKRGQNVTFRCDPISEHNRLYWYRQTLGQGPEFLTYFQNEAQLEKSRLLSDRFSAERPKGSFSTLEIQRTEQGDSAMYLCASSLGQGLNQPQHFGDGTRLSIL.

This clone appeared once. V is TRBV10-3 and J is TRBJ2-1, with TRBD1 identical over 11 bases. This CDR3 has 14 residues. Trimming at V came to 10 bases and at J to 9 bases, leaving 11 bases not matched to a gene. The germline gives CDR1 ENHRY, CDR2 SYGVKD. The CDR3 reads CAKRGQGADGEQFF. The CDR3 region has the DNA TGTGCCAAGAGAGGACAGGGGGCTGACGGTGAGCAGTTCTTC.

The rearrangement joins TRBV7-9 to TRBJ2-7, with 9 bases that match TRBD2. Germline CDR1 reads SEHNR; CDR2 reads FQNEAQ (reference sequence). Trimming at V came to 2 bases and at J to 3 bases, leaving 2 bases not matched to a gene. This CDR3 has 14 amino acids. The CDR3 sequence: CASSLLAGVYEQYF. The CDR3 DNA is TGTGCCAGCAGCTTATTAGCGGGAGTCTACGAGCAGTACTTC.

The chain joins TRBV30 to TRBJ1-5; the D is unclear. Trimming pared 0 bases from V and 5 bases from J, leaving 11 bases between. Germline CDR1 GTSNPN, CDR2 SVGIG (reference sequence). The CDR3 totals 14 residues. Written as DNA, the CDR3 is TGTGCCTGGAGTGTAAATAGGAGAGATCAGCCCCAGCATTTT. Protein: CAWSVNRRDQPQHF.

The V and J genes are TRBV12-2 and TRBJ2-7; the table assigns TRBD2, which was not confirmed against the DNA. TRBV12-2 is labeled a pseudogene. This CDR3 region has 18 residues. The CDR3 bases are TGTGCAAGTCGCCCATCTACGGGGCTAGCGGGAAATGTGTACGAGCAGTACTTC. Protein product: CASRPSTGLAGNVYEQYF.

This clone appeared a single time. The chain is built from TRBV5-1 and TRBJ2-7; D remains ambiguous. V gave up 5 bases and J gave up 6 bases, with 18 bases separating them. The V gene's germline CDR1 is SGHRS and CDR2 YFSETQ. The CDR3 runs 14 residues. The CDR3, as DNA: TGCGCCAGCAGGGGTTTTTTGGAGTTCGGCGAGCAGTACTTC. Translation: CASRGFLEFGEQYF. Using reference TRBV5-1 and TRBJ2-7 for the parts outside the CDR3, the full variable domain is KAGVTQTPRYLIKTRGQQVTLSCSPISGHRSVSWYQQTPGQGLQFLFEYFSETQRNKGNFPGRFSGRQFSNSRSEMNVSTLELGDSALYLCASRGFLEFGEQYFGPGTRLTVT.

In this sample, this clone turned up a few times. The CDR3 sequence: CASSPRGTGWYNEQFF. CDR3 nucleotides: TGTGCCAGCAGCCCTCGGGGAACAGGGTGGTACAATGAGCAGTTCTTC. The gene calls are TRBV11-2 and TRBJ2-1; a possible D gene is TRBD1 (6 bases). Germline values: CDR1 SGHAT, CDR2 FQNNGV. The CDR3 is 16 amino acids. V lost 5 bases and J 4 bases, leaving 18 bases between the germline ends.

This sequence joins TRBV4-3 and TRBJ2-1; a weak D match, TRBD2 (5 bases). Germline CDR1 is LGHNA and CDR2 is YSLEER. Trimming took off 0 bases at V and 7 bases at J, with 13 bases between the two ends. This CDR3 comprises 15 residues. CDR3 in amino acids: CASSQELQRQNEQFF. The CDR3 nucleotides are TGCGCCAGCAGCCAAGAATTGCAGCGGCAGAATGAGCAGTTCTTC.

A few counts support this clone. The genes are TRBV7-2 and TRBJ2-1; 13 positions match TRBD2. J was trimmed by 9 bases and V by 5 bases; bases with no gene match: 10. CDR1 and CDR2 (germline): SGHTA, FQGNSA. This CDR3 comprises 16 residues. CDR3 residues: CASSTRTSGSGSEQFF. Written as DNA, the CDR3 is TGTGCCAGCAGCACGCGGACTAGCGGGAGTGGTAGTGAGCAGTTCTTC.

J is TRBJ1-5 and V is TRBV30; 7 bases are shared with TRBD1. Germline V gene data show CDR1 as GTSNPN and CDR2 as SVGIG (reference sequence). Unmatched junction bases numbered 8, after V lost 0 bases and J lost 9 bases. There are 14 residues in the CDR3. CDR3 sequence reads: CAWSVGQAGRPQHF. The CDR3 region has the DNA TGTGCCTGGAGTGTAGGACAGGCCGGTCGGCCCCAGCATTTT.

This chain links TRBV2 with TRBJ2-7; the match to TRBD1 covers 7 bases. This CDR3 has 17 amino acids. The ends lost 6 bases at V and 3 bases at J; junction bases unmatched: 17. Germline loops: CDR1 SNHLY, CDR2 FYNNEI. This CDR3 reads CASRNKGQPPSYYEQYF. The DNA for the CDR3 is TGTGCCAGCAGGAACAAGGGACAGCCTCCTTCTTACTACGAGCAGTACTTC.

This clone was detected once. The CDR3 DNA reads as TGTGCCAGCAGCTCGATGATGTTGAGCTCCTACGAGCAGTACTTC. It translates to CASSSMMLSSYEQYF. V is TRBV7-2 and J is TRBJ2-7; no clear D gene. The CDR3 contains 15 residues. CDR1 and CDR2 (germline): SGHTA, FQGNSA. Trimming left V 4 bases short and J 0 bases short, with 13 bases between.

The gene calls are TRBV29-1 and TRBJ2-1, with D possibly being TRBD1 (6 bases). The CDR3 has 10 amino acids. Trimming took off 5 bases at V and 10 bases at J, with 9 bases between the two ends. The germline gives CDR1 SQVTM, CDR2 ANQGSEA. The CDR3 DNA is TGCAGCGTTTTAGGGACAGAGCAGTTCTTC. Translated: CSVLGTEQFF.

The chain carries TRBV18 and TRBJ2-3, with D unresolved. This CDR3 comprises 17 residues. From germline, CDR1 is KGHSH and CDR2 LQKENI. V gave up 4 bases and J gave up 0 bases, with 17 bases separating them. CDR3 nucleotide sequence: TGTGCCAGCTCACTAAAGCGTGGCCTTACTAGCACAGATACGCAGTATTTT. Translating gives CASSLKRGLTSTDTQYF. Looking up the rest from reference TRBV18 and TRBJ2-3 gives the full variable domain: NAGVMQNPRHLVRRRGQEARLRCSPMKGHSHVYWYRQLPEEGLKFMVYLQKENIIDESGMPKERFSAEFPKEGPSILRIQQVVRGDSAAYFCASSLKRGLTSTDTQYFGPGTRLTVL.

A single count supports this clone. The gene calls are TRBV3-1 (or the pseudogene TRBV3-2) and TRBJ1-6, with 10 bases lining up with TRBD1. The germline V gene encodes CDR1 LGHDT and CDR2 YNNKEL (reference sequence). This CDR3 region has 17 residues. With V trimmed by 5 bases and J by 0 bases, 4 bases remained unmatched. The DNA of the CDR3 is TGTGCCAGCAGCGGGGACAGGGGAAGCTCCTATAATTCACCCCTCCACTTT. Residues: CASSGDRGSSYNSPLHF.